This T cell receptor (beta chain) emerged from a study of T cells after yellow fever vaccination. Trimming at V came to 4 bases and at J to 4 bases, leaving 4 bases not matched to a gene. The germline gives CDR1 SQVTM, CDR2 ANQGSEA. The CDR3 length is 12 residues. On this clonotype: The target antigen is unknown.

Findings and limits, study-wide: Reappearing after the booster were most of the clones from primary vaccination (almost 97% CD4, approximately 85% CD8).

TCRdb processed the 5' RACE reads anew with MiXCR; each CDR3 protein has one entry. In the table there are about 500,000 distinct CDR3 sequences, roughly a sixth of which are singletons. Source: PBMCs, taken 5 days after the first yellow fever vaccination. The TCR originated in a man younger than 35 who received the YFV17D yellow fever vaccine. The rearrangement links TRBV29-1 to TRBJ2-7, with 7 positions matching TRBD1. In DNA, the CDR3 is TGCAGCGTTGGAGACAGGGAGTACGAGCAGTACTTC. It specifies CSVGDREYEQYF.